These 29 T cell receptor beta chains originate from one sample sequenced in a study of cytomegalovirus exposure and HLA in healthy donors (dated by TCRdb to 2017 to 2019). Library preparation used the immunoSEQ multiplex PCR assay. For the multiplex PCR, a mixture combining 60 forward primers for TCR Vbeta segments and 13 reverse primers for TCR Jbeta segments was used. This is the immuneACCESS table as TCRdb keeps it, with only in-frame sequences that have V and J called. A part of the clones is gone; compared with another copy, unresolved V genes explain less than half, and the rest is unexplained. The sample has about 160,000 clones on record, more than 75% of them singletons. The top ten constitute about 2% of the sample. Sample: PBMCs. These receptor sequences come from a man aged 18 to 30 in good health and CMV-seropositive.

The chain links TRBV29-1 to TRBJ2-7; 8 bases align to TRBD2. The ends lost 8 bases at V and 6 bases at J; junction bases unmatched: 9. Germline V gene data show CDR1 as SQVTM and CDR2 as ANQGSEA. CDR3 length: 12 residues. CDR3 residues: CSSSGGGLEQYF. The CDR3 DNA follows: TGCAGCAGTTCGGGGGGGGGACTCGAGCAGTACTTC.

The V and J genes are TRBV6-5 and TRBJ1-1; D unclear. There are 15 residues in the CDR3. Per the germline V gene, CDR1 is MNHEY and CDR2 is SVGAGI. The V end was cut by 0 bases, the J end by 6 bases, with 14 bases between. CDR3 sequence (DNA): TGTGCCAGCAGTTACTCATTCGTGGAGCGTGCTGAAGCTTTCTTT. It yields the protein CASSYSFVERAEAFF.

The chain carries TRBV7-9 and TRBJ2-5; 7 positions match TRBD2. The CDR3 totals 14 residues. The V gene's germline CDR1 is SEHNR and CDR2 FQNEAQ (reference sequence). The ends lost 3 bases at V and 0 bases at J; junction bases unmatched: 1. The CDR3 protein is CASSFLADQETQYF. CDR3 bases: TGTGCCAGCAGCTTTCTAGCGGACCAAGAGACCCAGTACTTC.

The chain uses TRBV7-9 and TRBJ1-1, with D possibly being TRBD1 (5 bases). The CDR3 has 14 residues. V was clipped by 1 base and J by 6 bases, with 12 bases between them. The germline V gene has CDR1 SEHNR and CDR2 FQNEAQ (reference sequence). The CDR3 nucleotides are TGTGCCAGCAGCTTAGAGCAGGGTCAGCCTGAAGCTTTCTTT. Amino acids: CASSLEQGQPEAFF.

The chain carries TRBV5-6 and TRBJ2-2, with TRBD1 matching over 7 bases. Germline V gene sequence: CDR1 SGHDT, CDR2 YYEEEE. The CDR3 has 15 residues. V lost 2 bases to trimming and J lost 4 bases; unmatched junction nucleotides: 5. The DNA for the CDR3 is TGTGCCAGCAGCTTTACAGGGGCGGGCACCGGGGAGCTGTTTTTT. Protein sequence: CASSFTGAGTGELFF.

The V and J genes are TRBV27 and TRBJ2-3; 8 nucleotides match TRBD2. Germline CDR1 is MNHEY and CDR2 is SMNVEV (reference sequence). With 2 bases clipped from V and 2 bases from J, the junction kept 6 bases outside the gene matches. This CDR3 contains 16 residues. CDR3 DNA sequence: TGTGCCAGCAGTTTAGTAGGCGGGGGGCCCACAGATACGCAGTATTTT. As protein: CASSLVGGGPTDTQYF.

The rearrangement links TRBV5-6 to TRBJ1-1; perhaps TRBD1 as D (6 bases). Germline CDR1 is SGHDT and CDR2 is YYEEEE. This CDR3 is built from 13 residues. V dropped 2 bases and J dropped 8 bases, with 13 bases sitting between them. The CDR3 loop reads CASSLNRVLEAFF. The DNA for the CDR3 is TGTGCCAGCAGCTTAAACAGGGTCTTGGAAGCTTTCTTT.

V usage is TRBV30 and J usage is TRBJ2-7, with D perhaps TRBD2 (7 bases). This CDR3 is 16 amino acids long. Germline CDR1 and CDR2: GTSNPN and SVGIG (reference sequence). V lost 5 bases and J lost 2, with 22 bases in between. The CDR3 loop is CAWGRLMGGLTYEQYF. CDR3 DNA: TGTGCCTGGGGCCGCCTTATGGGGGGGCTGACCTACGAGCAGTACTTC.

The gene calls are TRBV29-1 and TRBJ1-4; the D gene is possibly TRBD1 (6 bases). Trimming removed 6 bases at V and 10 bases at J, with 18 bases between. This CDR3 is 13 amino acids long. Germline assignment: CDR1 SQVTM and CDR2 ANQGSEA. The CDR3 nucleotides read TGCAGCGTCTGGGACCCTCTAGGGGGAAAACTGTTTTTT. Its translation: CSVWDPLGGKLFF.

There are a few counts of this clone. CDR3 in amino acids: CAWSPPDGGYTF. The CDR3 DNA is TGTGCCTGGAGTCCCCCAGATGGTGGCTACACCTTC. V is TRBV30 and J is TRBJ1-2; no definite D call. Germline V CDR1 and CDR2: GTSNPN, SVGIG (reference sequence). CDR3 length: 12 amino acids. Between the trimmed V and J ends, which lost 2 bases and 7 bases, there was a span of 11 bases.

The CDR3 here is CASTRQGSNQPQHF. CDR3 in DNA: TGTGCCAGCACCCGACAGGGCAGCAATCAGCCCCAGCATTTT. The chain has TRBV5-6 and TRBJ1-5; 7 nucleotides align to TRBD1. Germline-derived CDR1 and CDR2 are SGHDT and YYEEEE. The CDR3 is made up of 14 amino acids. The V segment lost 6 bases and the J segment 1 base; nucleotides outside the gene matches: 4.

V gene TRBV15 combines with J gene TRBJ1-2, with TRBD1 matching 10 bases. This CDR3 comprises 15 residues. In germline, CDR1 is LNHNV, CDR2 YYDKDF (reference sequence). The J segment lost 4 bases and the V segment lost 8 bases, leaving 10 bases of the junction unmatched. As DNA, the CDR3 is TGTGCCACCTCTCGGGGACAGGGGTTTTCCTATGGCTACACCTTC. It yields the protein CATSRGQGFSYGYTF.

The rearrangement joins TRBV7-8 to TRBJ2-7; 10 nucleotides agree with TRBD1. The CDR3 runs 15 residues. CDR1 is SGHVS, CDR2 FQNEAQ, per germline. The junction had 9 bases not matched to a gene; V was cut back by 5 bases and J by 5 bases. For the CDR3, the DNA is TGTGCCAGCAGCCTTGACCGGACAGGGGGAAACGAGCAGTACTTC. It codes for CASSLDRTGGNEQYF.

The CDR3 protein is CASSLVGGGPDNEQFF. Here the CDR3 DNA reads TGTGCCAGCAGCTTGGTTGGGGGGGGGCCTGACAATGAGCAGTTCTTC. The rearrangement uses TRBV5-4 and TRBJ2-1; perhaps TRBD2 as D (7 bases). The CDR3 is 16 residues long. V was cut by 0 bases and J by 5 bases, with 15 bases left in between. In germline, CDR1 is SGHNT, CDR2 YYREEE (reference sequence).

This chain connects TRBV18 to TRBJ1-6, with no clear D. This CDR3 region has 15 residues. Trimming shortened V by 3 bases and J by 6 bases, and 12 bases separated the two germline ends. From germline, CDR1 is KGHSH and CDR2 LQKENI. Written as DNA, the CDR3 is TGTGCCAGCTCACCCCTTGACACGACTAATTCACCCCTCCACTTT. It codes for CASSPLDTTNSPLHF.

The genes are TRBV7-9 and TRBJ1-3, with no clear D. The CDR3 sequence is 13 residues long. Germline V gene data show CDR1 as SEHNR and CDR2 as FQNEAQ (reference sequence). Trimming took off 5 bases at V and 3 bases at J, with 8 bases between the two ends. CDR3 bases: TGTGCCAGCAGCCAGGAGGGTGGAAACACCATATATTTT. Protein: CASSQEGGNTIYF.

The V call is TRBV9, the J call TRBJ1-2; D gene ambiguous. The CDR3 runs 11 residues. Per germline, CDR1 SGDLS and CDR2 YYNGEE. V was trimmed by 5 bases and J by 5 bases, leaving 7 bases between them. The CDR3: CASSGEYGYTF. CDR3 bases: TGTGCCAGCAGTGGAGAGTATGGCTACACCTTC.

V usage is TRBV7-2 and J usage is TRBJ2-2, with D possibly being TRBD2 (6 bases). The ends were cut back, 2 bases at V and 3 bases at J, with 13 bases in the middle. The germline V gene has CDR1 SGHTA and CDR2 FQGNSA. CDR3 length: 16 amino acids. CDR3 sequence reads: CASSLLGLSHTGELFF. In DNA, the CDR3 is TGTGCCAGCAGCTTACTAGGACTATCCCACACCGGGGAGCTGTTTTTT. Together with reference TRBV7-2 and TRBJ2-2, the CDR3 gives the full variable domain: GAGVSQSPSNKVTEKGKDVELRCDPISGHTALYWYRQSLGQGLEFLIYFQGNSAPDKSGLPSDRFSAERTGGSVSTLTIQRTQQEDSAVYLCASSLLGLSHTGELFFGEGSRLTVL.

This chain connects TRBV29-1 to TRBJ1-2; 8 bases align to TRBD1. Germline-derived CDR1 and CDR2 are SQVTM and ANQGSEA. This CDR3 contains 11 residues. The trim removed 7 bases at V and 6 bases at J, leaving 4 bases unmatched. Here the CDR3 DNA reads TGCAGCGCCGTGACAGGGGATGGCTACACCTTC. Translated, it gives CSAVTGDGYTF.

The rearrangement links TRBV6-1 to TRBJ1-4; no clear D. Germline V lookup: CDR1 MNHNS, CDR2 SASEGT. The length of the CDR3 is 16 residues. The V gene lost 4 bases and the J gene lost 4 bases, with 16 bases spanning the gap. This CDR3 reads CASSGIGERNNEKLFF. CDR3 coding DNA: TGTGCCAGCAGTGGCATCGGGGAGCGTAATAATGAAAAACTGTTTTTT.

J is TRBJ2-2 and V is TRBV29-1; 10 nucleotides line up with TRBD2. This CDR3 has 14 residues. The germline V gene encodes CDR1 SQVTM and CDR2 ANQGSEA. Trimming removed 5 bases from V and 5 bases from J; junction bases left unmatched: 5. CDR3 amino acids: CSVKAGGPTGELFF. CDR3 nucleotide sequence: TGCAGCGTTAAAGCGGGGGGGCCGACCGGGGAGCTGTTTTTT.

This chain uses TRBV11-3 with TRBJ1-2; D may be TRBD1 (6 bases). This CDR3 is 13 amino acids long. Trimming took off 5 bases at V and 4 bases at J, with 11 bases between the two ends. Per germline, CDR1 SGHNT and CDR2 YENEEA. This chain's CDR3 is CASSPQTGYGYTF. Here the CDR3 DNA reads TGTGCCAGCAGCCCCCAGACAGGCTATGGCTACACCTTC.

This chain joins TRBV2 and TRBJ2-2; D might be TRBD1 (6 bases). The V end lost 9 bases, the J end lost 5 bases, and 13 bases lay between the germline ends. Per the germline V gene, CDR1 is SNHLY and CDR2 is FYNNEI. This CDR3 contains 13 residues. Here the CDR3 reads CASTGSRTGELFF. The DNA for the CDR3 is TGTGCCAGTACAGGGTCACGGACCGGGGAGCTGTTTTTT.

The J gene is TRBJ1-2, the V gene TRBV7-2, with a weak D call TRBD1 (6 bases). CDR1 is SGHTA, CDR2 FQGNSA, per germline. Trimming shortened V by 1 base and J by 4 bases, and 16 bases separated the two germline ends. CDR3 size: 16 residues. In DNA, the CDR3 is TGTGCCAGCAGCTTAGTTGCTGGGGGCGACGGCTATGGCTACACCTTC. Amino acid sequence: CASSLVAGGDGYGYTF.

The table lists this clone with a few counts. The V gene is TRBV6-5, the J gene TRBJ2-7; weak D call: TRBD2 (5 bases). V was pared by 2 bases and J by 3 bases, with 11 bases between. The germline V gene has CDR1 MNHEY and CDR2 SVGAGI. The CDR3 is 14 amino acids. The CDR3 is CASSYLPAGYEQYF. CDR3 nucleotide sequence: TGTGCCAGCAGTTACCTTCCTGCGGGCTACGAGCAGTACTTC.

The J gene is TRBJ2-2, the V gene TRBV6-1; the D is unclear. The germline V gene has CDR1 MNHNS and CDR2 SASEGT. V lost 4 bases and J lost 1, with 7 bases in between. The CDR3 has 14 residues. The CDR3 sequence: CASSGLENTGELFF. Written as DNA, the CDR3 is TGTGCCAGCAGTGGGCTAGAGAACACCGGGGAGCTGTTTTTT.

The count of this clone is one. J is TRBJ1-2 and V is TRBV4-2; the D gene is possibly TRBD1 (5 bases). CDR3 size: 14 residues. CDR1 is LGHNA, CDR2 YNFKEQ, per germline. Trimming shortened V by 4 bases and J by 8 bases, and 17 bases separated the two germline ends. Here the CDR3 DNA reads TGTGCCAGCAGCCTACGACAGTCCAGAGAGGGCTACACCTTC. Translation: CASSLRQSREGYTF.

CDR3 in amino acids: CASSLTGFSSYEQYF. The CDR3 bases are TGTGCCAGCAGCTTGACAGGGTTCAGCTCCTACGAGCAGTACTTC. The chain carries TRBV7-2 and TRBJ2-7; 7 bases are a match to TRBD1. Trimming cost V 3 bases and J 0 bases; bases outside gene matches: 5. The CDR3 is 15 residues long. Germline assignment: CDR1 SGHTA and CDR2 FQGNSA. Together with reference TRBV7-2 and TRBJ2-7, the CDR3 gives the full variable domain: GAGVSQSPSNKVTEKGKDVELRCDPISGHTALYWYRQSLGQGLEFLIYFQGNSAPDKSGLPSDRFSAERTGGSVSTLTIQRTQQEDSAVYLCASSLTGFSSYEQYFGPGTRLTVT.

This clone was observed a single time. The V and J genes are TRBV7-2 and TRBJ2-7; a weak D match, TRBD2 (6 bases). Germline V CDR1 and CDR2: SGHTA, FQGNSA. The CDR3 extends over 15 amino acids. Between the trimmed V and J ends, which lost 6 bases and 6 bases, there was a span of 21 bases. CDR3 DNA: TGTGCCAGCAGGCGGGACCGCGGGGAGACCTCCGAGCAGTACTTC. Encoded protein: CASRRDRGETSEQYF.